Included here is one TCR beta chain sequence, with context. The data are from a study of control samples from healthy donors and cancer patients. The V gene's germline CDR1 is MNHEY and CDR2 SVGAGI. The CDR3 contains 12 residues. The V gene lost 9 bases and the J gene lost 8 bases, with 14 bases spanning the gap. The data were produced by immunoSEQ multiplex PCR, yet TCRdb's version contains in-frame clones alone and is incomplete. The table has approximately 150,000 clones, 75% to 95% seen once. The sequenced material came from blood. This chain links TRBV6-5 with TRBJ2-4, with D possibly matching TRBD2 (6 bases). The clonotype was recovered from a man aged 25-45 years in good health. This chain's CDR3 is CASGARRDIQYF. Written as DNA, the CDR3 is TGTGCCAGTGGGGCCCGGAGGGACATTCAGTACTTC.